What follows is one T cell receptor (beta chain) and its context. Its antigen remains unidentified. Trimming shortened V by 0 bases and J by 0 bases, and 10 bases separated the two germline ends. Germline values: CDR1 SGHRS, CDR2 YFSETQ. The CDR3 runs 17 residues. PCR amplification relied on 60 Vbeta primers (plus 13 Jbeta primers). Some clones are missing from TCRdb's copy, which holds only in-frame ones; the method was immunoSEQ multiplex PCR. Here the sample spans roughly 180,000 clones, roughly 88% being singletons. This record comes from a study of cytomegalovirus exposure and HLA in healthy donors. Whole-study findings and limits: Among immune exposure information, only CMV serostatus was available. Presence/absence analyses took donor sequencing depth as roughly uniform. Later analysis revealed greater clonal expansion in HLA-associated TCR beta chains than in equally common others. It was about 150 TCR beta chains that were listed as cytomegalovirus-associated.

The TCR sequence derives from a girl aged 2 to 9 in good health and CMV-seropositive. The material sequenced was PBMCs. V usage is TRBV5-1 and J usage is TRBJ2-6; D gene uncertain. Written as DNA, the CDR3 is TGCGCCAGCAGCTTGGCCATGAGATCCTCTGGGGCCAACGTCCTGACTTTC. This encodes CASSLAMRSSGANVLTF.